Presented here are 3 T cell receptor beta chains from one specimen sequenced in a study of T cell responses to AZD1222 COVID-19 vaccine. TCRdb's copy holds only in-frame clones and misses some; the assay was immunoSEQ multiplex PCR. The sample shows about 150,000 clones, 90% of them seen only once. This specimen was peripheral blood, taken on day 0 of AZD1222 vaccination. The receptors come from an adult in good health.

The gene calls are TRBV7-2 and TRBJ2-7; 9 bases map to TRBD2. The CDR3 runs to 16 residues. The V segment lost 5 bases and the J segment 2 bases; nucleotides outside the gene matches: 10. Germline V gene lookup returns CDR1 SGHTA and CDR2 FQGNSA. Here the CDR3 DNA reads TGTGCCAGCAGCGCACCGACTAGCGGACCGACCTACGAGCAGTACTTC. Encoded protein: CASSAPTSGPTYEQYF.

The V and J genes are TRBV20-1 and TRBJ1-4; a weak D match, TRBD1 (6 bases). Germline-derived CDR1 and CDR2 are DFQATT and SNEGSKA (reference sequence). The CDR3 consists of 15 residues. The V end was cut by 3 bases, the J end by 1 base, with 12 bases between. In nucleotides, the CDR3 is TGCAGTGCTAGTGGGGACATCCTAACTAATGAAAAACTGTTTTTT. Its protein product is CSASGDILTNEKLFF.

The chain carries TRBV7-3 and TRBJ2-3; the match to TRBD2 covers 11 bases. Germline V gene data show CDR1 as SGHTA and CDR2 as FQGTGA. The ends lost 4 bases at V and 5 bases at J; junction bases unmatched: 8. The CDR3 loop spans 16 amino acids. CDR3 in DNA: TGTGCCAGCAGCTATGGGGGACTAGCGGTGGGAGATACGCAGTATTTT. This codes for CASSYGGLAVGDTQYF. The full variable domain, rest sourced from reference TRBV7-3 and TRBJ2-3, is GAGVSQTPSNKVTEKGKYVELRCDPISGHTALYWYRQSLGQGPEFLIYFQGTGAADDSGLPNDRFFAVRPEGSVSTLKIQRTERGDSAVYLCASSYGGLAVGDTQYFGPGTRLTVL.